The 23 T cell receptor beta chains given below trace back to one sample, sequenced in a study of T-cell reconstitution after alpha-beta-depleted transplantation in children. Molecular barcoding with unique molecular identifiers was used for the TCRbeta library. TCRdb reprocessed the PCR reads via MiXCR and lists one record per CDR3 protein. The top ten hold roughly 15% of the sample, which has 550,000 to 600,000 distinct CDR3 sequences, under 30% seen once. Sequenced here: PBMCs, mostly from graft donor cells, sampled 360 days after TCRalphabeta/CD19-depleted stem cell transplant. The receptors were sampled from a boy under two years old who had a stem cell transplant for acute myeloid leukemia, so the T cells may come from the graft donor.

V usage is TRBV20-1 and J usage is TRBJ2-7, with 9 nucleotides matching TRBD1. Germline V CDR1 and CDR2: DFQATT, SNEGSKA (reference sequence). The CDR3 covers 14 residues. V lost 2 bases, J lost 0 bases, and 2 bases stayed unmatched. This chain's CDR3 is CSARSDRGSYEQYF. Here the CDR3 DNA reads TGCAGTGCTAGATCGGACAGGGGCTCCTACGAGCAGTACTTC.

The sample holds many counts of this clonotype. In DNA form, the CDR3 reads TGTGCCAGCAGTCAGAGACAGGGAGGAATGAACACTGAAGCTTTCTTT. This encodes CASSQRQGGMNTEAFF. The chain is built from TRBV12-3 or TRBV12-4 and TRBJ1-1, with TRBD1 identical over 7 bases. The CDR3 is made up of 16 amino acids. With V trimmed by 5 bases and J by 0 bases, 9 bases remained unmatched.

This rearrangement joins TRBV4-2 to TRBJ2-1, with D possibly being TRBD2 (6 bases). Deletions cut 2 bases from V and 8 bases from J, with 16 bases between. The CDR3 consists of 15 residues. From germline, CDR1 is LGHNA and CDR2 YNFKEQ. CDR3 protein: CASSQKGLKEYEQFF. The CDR3 bases are TGTGCCAGCAGCCAAAAAGGACTAAAGGAGTATGAGCAGTTCTTC.

This chain joins TRBV7-2 and TRBJ2-1; the D is unclear. V lost 1 base and J lost 8, with 12 bases in between. From germline, CDR1 is SGHTA and CDR2 FQGNSA. The CDR3 sequence is 14 residues long. For the CDR3, the DNA is TGTGCCAGCAGCTTAGTAATAGGTGGGGATGAGCAGTTCTTC. It yields the protein CASSLVIGGDEQFF.

The chain has TRBV7-2 and TRBJ1-3; possibly TRBD1 for D (5 bases). The CDR3 is 15 amino acids. CDR1 SGHTA and CDR2 FQGNSA come from the germline V gene. The V end was cut by 1 base, the J end by 4 bases, with 11 bases between. The CDR3 sequence is CASSLVAGLGNTIYF. DNA for the CDR3: TGTGCCAGCAGCTTAGTTGCAGGGCTCGGAAACACCATATATTTT. Supplemented by reference TRBV7-2 and TRBJ1-3, the full variable domain reads GAGVSQSPSNKVTEKGKDVELRCDPISGHTALYWYRQSLGQGLEFLIYFQGNSAPDKSGLPSDRFSAERTGGSVSTLTIQRTQQEDSAVYLCASSLVAGLGNTIYFGEGSWLTVV.

The chain joins TRBV3-1 to TRBJ2-5; D possibly corresponds to TRBD2 (7 bases). The CDR3 is 17 amino acids. Per the germline V gene, CDR1 is LGHDT and CDR2 is YNNKEL (reference sequence). V dropped 1 base and J dropped 5 bases, with 20 bases sitting between them. The CDR3 nucleotides are TGTGCCAGCAGCCAAGGACCGGGGAGGGGGGGCGATGAGACCCAGTACTTC. It codes for CASSQGPGRGGDETQYF.

This clonotype was found a few times. V and J are TRBV6-1 and TRBJ2-7, with D unclear. CDR1 and CDR2 from the germline V gene are MNHNS and SASEGT. V lost 1 base and J 3 bases, leaving 16 bases between the germline ends. CDR3 size: 16 residues. CDR3 nucleotides: TGTGCCAGCAGTGAAGAACCCTACCATTCGGGCTACGAGCAGTACGTC. Translation gives CASSEEPYHSGYEQYV.

V and J are TRBV6-2 or TRBV6-3 and TRBJ2-7, with TRBD2 matching 15 bases. CDR3 length: 16 residues. Germline trimming cut 6 bases from V and 5 bases from J; bases unmatched to any gene: 8. CDR1 MNHEY and CDR2 SVGEGT come from the germline V gene. The DNA for the CDR3 is TGTGCCAGCAGATTCGGGACTAGCGGGGGGATCCACGAGCAGTACTTC. It translates to CASRFGTSGGIHEQYF.

J is TRBJ2-1 and V is TRBV29-1; 7 bases are a match to TRBD2. Germline V gene lookup returns CDR1 SQVTM and CDR2 ANQGSEA. CDR3 size: 14 residues. V lost 4 bases, J lost 8 bases, and 11 bases stayed unmatched. For the CDR3, the DNA is TGCAGCGTTGGCTGGGACTACGTATTGGATGAGCAGTTCTTC. This encodes CSVGWDYVLDEQFF.

This clonotype turned up a few times. The gene calls are TRBV6-1 and TRBJ2-5; 11 bases match TRBD2. The germline CDR1 and CDR2 sequences are MNHNS and SASEGT. The ends lost 6 bases at V and 4 bases at J; junction bases unmatched: 7. The CDR3 consists of 15 residues. CDR3 amino acids: CASSWAGTSGETQYF. For the CDR3, the DNA is TGTGCCAGCAGCTGGGCGGGGACTAGCGGAGAGACCCAGTACTTC.

This clonotype came up many times. J is TRBJ2-3 and V is TRBV29-1; 7 bases map to TRBD1. V lost 2 bases, J lost 3 bases, and 8 bases stayed unmatched. This CDR3 region has 15 residues. Germline V CDR1 and CDR2: SQVTM, ANQGSEA. This CDR3 reads CSVELNRGETDTQYF. CDR3 in DNA: TGCAGCGTTGAACTTAACAGGGGAGAGACAGATACGCAGTATTTT.

This clonotype was counted ten times or more. The V call is TRBV12-3 or TRBV12-4, the J call TRBJ2-1, with D tentatively TRBD1 or TRBD2 (6 bases each). The CDR3 is 17 residues long. Deletions cut 3 bases from V and 0 bases from J, with 15 bases between. The CDR3 spells CASSFWWGASSYNEQFF. DNA of the CDR3: TGTGCCAGCAGTTTTTGGTGGGGGGCGAGCTCCTACAATGAGCAGTTCTTC.

The table lists this clonotype with a few counts. The V call is TRBV3-1, the J call TRBJ1-2; tentative D call: TRBD1 (5 bases). V was cut by 4 bases and J by 5 bases, with 14 bases left in between. The CDR3 covers 14 residues. The germline V gene has CDR1 LGHDT and CDR2 YNNKEL (reference sequence). The CDR3 reads CASSPLWTPYGYTF. For the CDR3, the DNA is TGTGCCAGCAGCCCACTCTGGACACCTTATGGCTACACCTTC.

This chain joins TRBV20-1 and TRBJ1-4, with TRBD1 matching 7 bases. Germline V gene sequence: CDR1 DFQATT, CDR2 SNEGSKA (reference sequence). Unmatched junction bases numbered 9, after V lost 3 bases and J lost 11 bases. The CDR3 is 13 amino acids. This chain's CDR3 is CSASATGRWKLFF. CDR3 in DNA: TGCAGTGCTAGTGCGACAGGGCGTTGGAAACTGTTTTTT.

This clonotype was counted ten times or more. J is TRBJ2-6 and V is TRBV12-3 or TRBV12-4, with unresolved D. The V and J ends lost 2 bases and 4 bases respectively, with 9 bases between them. This CDR3 has 15 residues. In nucleotides, the CDR3 is TGTGCCAGCAGTTTACAGGTACCCGGGGCCAACGTCCTGACTTTC. Translation: CASSLQVPGANVLTF.

V and J are TRBV12-3 or TRBV12-4 and TRBJ1-2; D gene uncertain. Deletions cut 2 bases from V and 7 bases from J, with 14 bases between. The CDR3 length is 14 residues. The CDR3 coding sequence is TGTGCCAGCAGTTTATTAGGGCAGTCCGGTGGCTACACCTTC. Its protein product is CASSLLGQSGGYTF.

This clonotype was counted at least ten times. The chain is built from TRBV7-2 and TRBJ2-7, with a tentative D call TRBD1 (5 bases). The CDR3 sequence is 13 residues long. Germline V CDR1 and CDR2: SGHTA, FQGNSA. Trimming took 3 bases from V and 2 from J, leaving 8 bases between them. This CDR3 reads CASSLTAPYEQYF. For the CDR3, the DNA is TGTGCCAGCAGCTTGACAGCCCCCTACGAGCAGTACTTC.

This chain links TRBV20-1 with TRBJ1-1; D remains ambiguous. Germline V CDR1 and CDR2: DFQATT, SNEGSKA (reference sequence). This CDR3 is built from 13 residues. The V and J ends lost 3 bases and 1 base respectively, with 9 bases between them. Here the CDR3 reads CSASDSWNTEAFF. Here the CDR3 DNA reads TGCAGTGCTAGCGATTCGTGGAACACTGAAGCTTTCTTT.

This rearrangement joins TRBV12-3 or TRBV12-4 to TRBJ2-7; TRBD2 matches at 8 bases. Trimming cost V 4 bases and J 5 bases; bases outside gene matches: 16. This CDR3 region has 17 residues. The CDR3 loop reads CASSSGRGGLSSHEQYF. The CDR3 DNA follows: TGTGCCAGCAGTTCGGGACGCGGGGGGTTGAGTTCCCACGAGCAGTACTTC.

There are many counts of this clonotype. This chain uses TRBV3-1 with TRBJ2-1, with D maybe TRBD2 (6 bases). The CDR3 covers 14 residues. The germline V and J ends were trimmed by 0 bases and 5 bases, with 8 bases remaining between them. The germline V gene has CDR1 LGHDT and CDR2 YNNKEL (reference sequence). CDR3 region: CASSQDRGNNEQFF. CDR3 DNA sequence: TGTGCCAGCAGCCAAGATCGGGGGAACAATGAGCAGTTCTTC.

In its sample, this clonotype was seen many times. This chain links TRBV29-1 with TRBJ2-2; D uncertain. Trimming took off 1 base at V and 5 bases at J, with 8 bases between the two ends. Germline V gene lookup returns CDR1 SQVTM and CDR2 ANQGSEA. This CDR3 is 13 amino acids long. The CDR3 nucleotides read TGCAGCGTTGAAGCTCGGGTGACCGGGGAGCTGTTTTTT. This gives the protein CSVEARVTGELFF.

The chain joins TRBV6-4 to TRBJ1-5, with D uncertain. Looked up from germline, CDR1 is MRHNA and CDR2 is SNTAGT. V was shortened by 0 bases and J by 5 bases, with 8 bases between the two germline ends. CDR3 length: 14 amino acids. For the CDR3, the DNA is TGTGCCAGCAGTGACTCCTCTGGAGATCAGCCCCAGCATTTT. Amino acid sequence: CASSDSSGDQPQHF.

The V and J genes are TRBV6-6 and TRBJ1-4; D gene ambiguous. This CDR3 has 12 residues. The V end was cut by 4 bases, the J end by 8 bases, with 8 bases between. Germline CDR1 is MNHNY and CDR2 is SVGAGI (reference sequence). Written as DNA, the CDR3 is TGTGCCAGCAGTTCGTGGGGAGAAAAACTGTTTTTT. It encodes CASSSWGEKLFF.